The 18 T cell receptor beta chains in this list originate from one sample, sequenced in a study of T-cell memory formation after mild COVID-19. TCRdb redid the calling of the 5' RACE reads with MiXCR, one entry per CDR3 protein. There are around 340,000 distinct CDR3 sequences in the sample; around 21% occur only once, and around 12% lies in the top ten. Source material: PBMCs or a T cell subset sorted from them (not recorded which). The origin of the receptors is an adult woman who had mild COVID-19 (a few samples of this study predate the infection). Cell type and time point are not known.

The chain is built from TRBV11-1 and TRBJ2-5; D is perhaps TRBD1 (6 bases). The CDR3 loop spans 13 amino acids. With 5 bases removed from V and 10 bases from J, the gap between germline ends came to 17 bases. Per germline, CDR1 SGHAT and CDR2 FQDESV (reference sequence). The CDR3 nucleotides read TGTGCCAGCAGCCCGGGACACTCCCGCAGCCAGTACTTC. Its translation is CASSPGHSRSQYF.

The chain carries TRBV9 and TRBJ1-5; possibly TRBD1 for D (5 bases). This CDR3 contains 14 residues. Germline-derived CDR1 and CDR2 are SGDLS and YYNGEE. V was pared by 3 bases and J by 3 bases, with 10 bases between. In DNA, the CDR3 is TGTGCCAGCAGCGGCGACAGAATCAATCAGCCCCAGCATTTT. Translating gives CASSGDRINQPQHF.

The table lists this clonotype with a few counts. The gene calls are TRBV28 and TRBJ2-4, with D perhaps TRBD1 or TRBD2 (6 bases each). In germline, CDR1 is MDHEN, CDR2 SYDVKM. V lost 2 bases, J lost 9 bases, and 17 bases lay in between. There are 15 residues in the CDR3. CDR3 DNA sequence: TGTGCCAGCAGTTTAGGAACAGGGCTGGGGGGCATTCAGTACTTC. Protein sequence: CASSLGTGLGGIQYF.

This clonotype has at least ten counts. The chain carries TRBV7-6 and TRBJ1-1; D is possibly TRBD1 (6 bases). Germline CDR1 and CDR2: SGHVS and FNYEAQ. The CDR3 has 15 amino acids. Trimming pared 3 bases from V and 6 bases from J, leaving 17 bases between. Here the CDR3 DNA reads TGTGCCAGCAGCTTTAGACAGGCCACGACGGCTGAAGCTTTCTTT. This codes for CASSFRQATTAEAFF.

The chain recombines TRBV7-9 with TRBJ2-3; D may correspond to TRBD1 or TRBD2 (5 bases each). CDR3 length equals 15 residues. CDR1 is SEHNR, CDR2 FQNEAQ, per germline (reference sequence). With 5 bases removed from V and 4 bases from J, the gap between germline ends came to 16 bases. CDR3 sequence reads: CASSTGTGLADTQYF. The CDR3 DNA reads as TGTGCCAGCAGCACCGGGACGGGCTTGGCAGATACGCAGTATTTT.

This sequence joins TRBV4-1 and TRBJ2-7; D gene ambiguous. CDR1 MGHRA and CDR2 YSYEKL come from the germline V gene. V was trimmed by 0 bases and J by 1 base, leaving 13 bases between them. The CDR3 loop spans 16 amino acids. This chain's CDR3 is CASSQEELVPSYEQYF. CDR3 in DNA: TGCGCCAGCAGCCAAGAGGAATTGGTCCCGTCCTACGAGCAGTACTTC.

This clonotype was picked up a small number of times. The rearrangement links TRBV7-9 to TRBJ1-2; TRBD1 is a possible D gene (5 bases). The CDR3 sequence is 15 residues long. V was trimmed by 1 base and J by 6 bases, leaving 15 bases between them. Germline V CDR1 and CDR2: SEHNR, FQNEAQ (reference sequence). In nucleotides, the CDR3 is TGTGCCAGCAGCTTAGTAGGGGATGGCGGGAATGGCTACACCTTC. This encodes CASSLVGDGGNGYTF.

This sequence joins TRBV18 and TRBJ2-1; 7 bases are shared with TRBD2. The CDR3 contains 15 residues. V lost 3 bases and J lost 9; bases outside the gene matches: 11. The V gene's germline CDR1 is KGHSH and CDR2 LQKENI. Written as DNA, the CDR3 is TGTGCCAGCTCACCGGGCGCTAGCGGTAGCGGTGAGCAGTTCTTC. Amino acids: CASSPGASGSGEQFF.

The genes are TRBV2 and TRBJ2-5; possible D gene TRBD2, 5 bases. The V end was cut by 8 bases, the J end by 5 bases, with 21 bases between. Germline V gene data show CDR1 as SNHLY and CDR2 as FYNNEI. The CDR3 consists of 15 residues. Here the CDR3 reads CASSEDGGLVETQYF. CDR3 sequence (DNA): TGTGCCAGCTCCGAGGACGGAGGTCTGGTGGAGACCCAGTACTTC.

The J gene is TRBJ2-3, the V gene TRBV5-1; 8 bases agree with TRBD2. The CDR3 spans 15 residues. Germline trimming cut 3 bases from V and 3 bases from J; bases unmatched to any gene: 6. CDR1 and CDR2 from the germline V gene are SGHRS and YFSETQ. The CDR3 here is CASSSGAGGTDTQYF. CDR3 sequence (DNA): TGCGCCAGCAGCTCCGGGGCGGGGGGAACAGATACGCAGTATTTT.

The rearrangement links TRBV9 to TRBJ2-3, with 9 bases fitting TRBD2. V gave up 4 bases and J gave up 2 bases; unmatched junction bases: 8. The CDR3 has 16 amino acids. Per germline, CDR1 SGDLS and CDR2 YYNGEE. CDR3 amino acids: CASSIRASGDTDTQYF. The CDR3 DNA follows: TGTGCCAGCAGCATACGGGCTAGCGGGGACACAGATACGCAGTATTTT.

This clonotype occurred a few times. The J gene is TRBJ2-1, the V gene TRBV29-1, with no clear D. Trimming took off 6 bases at V and 0 bases at J, with 6 bases between the two ends. Germline V gene data show CDR1 as SQVTM and CDR2 as ANQGSEA. The CDR3 is made up of 12 amino acids. CDR3 in amino acids: CSVGSSYNEQFF. In nucleotides, the CDR3 is TGCAGCGTCGGTAGCTCCTACAATGAGCAGTTCTTC.

The rearrangement uses TRBV11-1 and TRBJ2-2; the match to TRBD2 covers 8 bases. The CDR3 totals 15 residues. V shed 0 bases and J 6 bases; nucleotides not matched to a gene: 3. Germline V gene lookup returns CDR1 SGHAT and CDR2 FQDESV (reference sequence). The CDR3 DNA reads as TGTGCCAGCAGCTTAGCGTCCGGGGGGGCCGGGGAGCTGTTTTTT. Translating gives CASSLASGGAGELFF. The variable domain in full, with the rest retrieved from reference TRBV11-1 and TRBJ2-2, is EAEVAQSPRYKITEKSQAVAFWCDPISGHATLYWYRQILGQGPELLVQFQDESVVDDSQLPKDRFSAERLKGVDSTLKIQPAELGDSAMYLCASSLASGGAGELFFGEGSRLTVL.

This clonotype was observed a few times. V and J are TRBV12-3 or TRBV12-4 and TRBJ2-5, with 8 bases fitting TRBD2. After removal of 8 bases from V and 2 bases from J, the junction contained 10 bases not matched to a gene. The CDR3 length is 15 residues. The CDR3 DNA is TGTGCCAGCCAACGTCAGAGCGGGGGACAAGAGACCCAGTACTTC. The encoded protein is CASQRQSGGQETQYF.

This clonotype came up a few times. This chain links TRBV20-1 with TRBJ2-5, with 8 bases identical to TRBD2. The CDR3 contains 16 residues. V was pared by 6 bases and J by 2 bases, with 14 bases of the junction left unmatched. Germline V gene sequence: CDR1 DFQATT, CDR2 SNEGSKA (reference sequence). CDR3 sequence: CSAKLGLAGRQETQYF. The CDR3 DNA follows: TGCAGTGCCAAACTGGGTTTAGCGGGACGTCAAGAGACCCAGTACTTC.

The chain recombines TRBV11-3 with TRBJ2-1, with D unclear. The V end was cut by 1 base, the J end by 4 bases, with 14 bases between. The CDR3 totals 16 residues. Germline CDR1 and CDR2: SGHNT and YENEEA. CDR3 nucleotide sequence: TGTGCCAGCAGCTTAGGAGAGATAGGTCTTTACAATGAGCAGTTCTTC. Its translation is CASSLGEIGLYNEQFF. Looking up the rest from reference TRBV11-3 and TRBJ2-1 gives the full variable domain: EAGVVQSPRYKIIEKKQPVAFWCNPISGHNTLYWYLQNLGQGPELLIRYENEEAVDDSQLPKDRFSAERLKGVDSTLKIQPAELGDSAVYLCASSLGEIGLYNEQFFGPGTRLTVL.

In its sample, this clonotype was seen a few times. The genes are TRBV7-8 and TRBJ2-1; 9 positions match TRBD1. The CDR3 has 16 amino acids. The ends lost 5 bases at V and 1 base at J; junction bases unmatched: 6. The germline CDR1 and CDR2 sequences are SGHVS and FQNEAQ. The CDR3 DNA reads as TGTGCCAGCAGCCCTTTTGGACAGGGGTCCTACAATGAGCAGTTCTTC. Amino acids: CASSPFGQGSYNEQFF.

The chain combines TRBV7-3 with TRBJ2-2; 9 nucleotides line up with TRBD2. J was trimmed by 4 bases and V by 4 bases; bases with no gene match: 1. The CDR3 sequence is 14 residues long. CDR1 is SGHTA, CDR2 FQGTGA, per germline. CDR3 protein: CASSSGLATGELFF. For the CDR3, the DNA is TGTGCCAGCAGCTCGGGACTAGCCACCGGGGAGCTGTTTTTT. Combining the CDR3 with reference TRBV7-3 and TRBJ2-2 gives the whole variable domain GAGVSQTPSNKVTEKGKYVELRCDPISGHTALYWYRQSLGQGPEFLIYFQGTGAADDSGLPNDRFFAVRPEGSVSTLKIQRTERGDSAVYLCASSSGLATGELFFGEGSRLTVL.